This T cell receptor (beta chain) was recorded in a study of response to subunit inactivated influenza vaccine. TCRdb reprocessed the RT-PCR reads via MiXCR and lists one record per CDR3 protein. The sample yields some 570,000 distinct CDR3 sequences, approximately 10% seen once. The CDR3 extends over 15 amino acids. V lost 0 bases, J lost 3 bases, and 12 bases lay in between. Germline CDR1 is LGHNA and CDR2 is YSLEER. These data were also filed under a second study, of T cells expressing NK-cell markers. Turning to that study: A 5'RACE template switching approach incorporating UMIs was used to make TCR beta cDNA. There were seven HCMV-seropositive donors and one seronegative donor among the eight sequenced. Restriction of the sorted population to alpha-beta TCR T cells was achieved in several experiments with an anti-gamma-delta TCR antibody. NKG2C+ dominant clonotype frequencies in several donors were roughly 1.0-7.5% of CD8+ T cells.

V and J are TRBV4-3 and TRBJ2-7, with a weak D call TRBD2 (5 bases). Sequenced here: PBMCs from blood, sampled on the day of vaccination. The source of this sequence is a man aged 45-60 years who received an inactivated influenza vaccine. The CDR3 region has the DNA TGCGCCAGCAGCCAAGATCCGGGGAGCGGCTACGAGCAGTACTTC. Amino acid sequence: CASSQDPGSGYEQYF.